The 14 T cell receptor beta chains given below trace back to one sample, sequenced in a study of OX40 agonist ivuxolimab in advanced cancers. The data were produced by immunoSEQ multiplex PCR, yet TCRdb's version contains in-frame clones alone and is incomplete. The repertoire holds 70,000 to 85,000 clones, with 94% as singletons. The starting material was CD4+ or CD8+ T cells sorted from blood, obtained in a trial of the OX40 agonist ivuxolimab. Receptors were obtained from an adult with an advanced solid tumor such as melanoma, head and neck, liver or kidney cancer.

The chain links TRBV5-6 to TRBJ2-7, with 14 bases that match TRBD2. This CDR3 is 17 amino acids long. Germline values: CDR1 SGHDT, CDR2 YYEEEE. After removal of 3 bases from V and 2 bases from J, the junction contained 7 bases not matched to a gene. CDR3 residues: CASSSTSGRAVAYEQYF. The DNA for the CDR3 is TGTGCCAGCAGCTCGACTAGCGGGAGGGCCGTGGCCTACGAGCAGTACTTC.

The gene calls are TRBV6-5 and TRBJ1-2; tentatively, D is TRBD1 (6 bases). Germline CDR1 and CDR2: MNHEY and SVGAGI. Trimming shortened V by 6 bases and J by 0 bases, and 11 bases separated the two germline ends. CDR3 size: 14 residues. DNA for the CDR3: TGTGCCAGCAGCCAGGGGTTTGCTAACTATGGCTACACCTTC. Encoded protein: CASSQGFANYGYTF.

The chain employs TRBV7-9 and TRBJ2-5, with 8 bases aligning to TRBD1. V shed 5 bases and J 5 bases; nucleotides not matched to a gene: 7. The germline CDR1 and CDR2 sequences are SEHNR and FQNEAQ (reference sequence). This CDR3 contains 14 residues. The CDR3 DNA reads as TGTGCCAGCAGCGTTGGCAGGGGGCTGGAGACCCAGTACTTC. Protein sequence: CASSVGRGLETQYF.

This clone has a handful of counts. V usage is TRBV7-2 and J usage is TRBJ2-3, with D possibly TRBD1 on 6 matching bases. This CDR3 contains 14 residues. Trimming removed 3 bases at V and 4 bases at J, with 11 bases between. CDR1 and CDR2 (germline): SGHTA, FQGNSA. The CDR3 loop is CASSLYRVPDTQYF. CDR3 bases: TGTGCCAGCAGCTTGTACAGGGTTCCAGATACGCAGTATTTT.

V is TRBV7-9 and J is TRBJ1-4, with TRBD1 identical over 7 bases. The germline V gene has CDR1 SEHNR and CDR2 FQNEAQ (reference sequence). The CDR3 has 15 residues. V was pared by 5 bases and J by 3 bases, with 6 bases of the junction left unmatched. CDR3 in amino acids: CASSRTGAPNEKLFF. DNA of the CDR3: TGTGCCAGCAGCCGAACAGGGGCACCTAATGAAAAACTGTTTTTT.

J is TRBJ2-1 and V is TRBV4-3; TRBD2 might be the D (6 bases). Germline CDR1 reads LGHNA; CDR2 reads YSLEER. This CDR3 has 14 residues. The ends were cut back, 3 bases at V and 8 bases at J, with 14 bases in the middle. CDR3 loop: CASSHPGLSDEQFF. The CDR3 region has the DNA TGCGCCAGCAGCCACCCGGGACTGTCGGATGAGCAGTTCTTC.

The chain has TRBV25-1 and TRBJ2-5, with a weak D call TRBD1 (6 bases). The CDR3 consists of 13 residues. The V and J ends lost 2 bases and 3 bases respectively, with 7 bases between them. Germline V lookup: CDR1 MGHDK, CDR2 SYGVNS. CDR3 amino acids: CASSEPGEETQYF. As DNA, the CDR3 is TGTGCCAGCAGTGAACCAGGGGAAGAGACCCAGTACTTC.

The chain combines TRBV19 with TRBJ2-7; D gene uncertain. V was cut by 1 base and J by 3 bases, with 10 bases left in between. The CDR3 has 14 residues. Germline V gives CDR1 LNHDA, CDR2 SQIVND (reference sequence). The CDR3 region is CASSIGGFDYEQYF. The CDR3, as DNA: TGTGCCAGTAGTATAGGGGGTTTCGACTACGAGCAGTACTTC.

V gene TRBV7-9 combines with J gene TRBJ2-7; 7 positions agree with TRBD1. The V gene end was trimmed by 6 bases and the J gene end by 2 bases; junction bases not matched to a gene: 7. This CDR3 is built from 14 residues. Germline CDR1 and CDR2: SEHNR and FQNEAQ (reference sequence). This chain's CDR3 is CASSPDRLAYEQYF. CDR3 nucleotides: TGTGCCAGCAGTCCGGACAGGTTAGCCTACGAGCAGTACTTC. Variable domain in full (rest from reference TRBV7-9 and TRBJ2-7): DTGVSQNPRHKITKRGQNVTFRCDPISEHNRLYWYRQTLGQGPEFLTYFQNEAQLEKSRLLSDRFSAERPKGSFSTLEIQRTEQGDSAMYLCASSPDRLAYEQYFGPGTRLTVT.

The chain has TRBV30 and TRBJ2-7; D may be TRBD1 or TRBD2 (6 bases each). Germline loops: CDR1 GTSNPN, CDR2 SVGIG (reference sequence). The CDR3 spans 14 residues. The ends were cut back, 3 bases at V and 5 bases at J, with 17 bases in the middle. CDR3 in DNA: TGTGCCTGGAGCGGGGGCCGGGGTGTCGACGAGCAGTACTTC. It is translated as CAWSGGRGVDEQYF.

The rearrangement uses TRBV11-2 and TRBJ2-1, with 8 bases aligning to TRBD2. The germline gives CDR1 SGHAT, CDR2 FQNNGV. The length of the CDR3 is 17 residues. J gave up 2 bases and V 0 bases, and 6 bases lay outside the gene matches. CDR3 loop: CASSLDPGAGAYNEQFF. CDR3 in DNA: TGTGCCAGCAGCTTAGATCCGGGAGCGGGAGCCTACAATGAGCAGTTCTTC.

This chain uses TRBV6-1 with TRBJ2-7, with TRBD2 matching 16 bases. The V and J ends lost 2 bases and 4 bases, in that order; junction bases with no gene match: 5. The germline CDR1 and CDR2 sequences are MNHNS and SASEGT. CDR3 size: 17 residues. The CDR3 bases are TGTGCCAGCAGTGAACCGGGACTAGCGGGAGGGCCTTACGAGCAGTACTTC. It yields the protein CASSEPGLAGGPYEQYF.

The CDR3: CASSTTAGTASEQYF. DNA of the CDR3: TGTGCCAGCAGCACAACGGCCGGGACAGCGAGCGAGCAGTACTTC. The chain uses TRBV7-9 and TRBJ2-7; 7 positions match TRBD1. V was pared by 5 bases and J by 6 bases, with 13 bases of the junction left unmatched. This CDR3 contains 15 residues. Germline V gene data show CDR1 as SEHNR and CDR2 as FQNEAQ (reference sequence).

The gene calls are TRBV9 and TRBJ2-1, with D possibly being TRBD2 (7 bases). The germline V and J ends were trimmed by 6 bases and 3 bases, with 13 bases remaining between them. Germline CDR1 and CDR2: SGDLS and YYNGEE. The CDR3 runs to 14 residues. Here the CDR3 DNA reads TGTGCCAGCAACGGCGGGGGCCTCTACAATGAGCAGTTCTTC. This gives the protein CASNGGGLYNEQFF.